This T cell receptor beta chain was documented in a study of spatial heterogeneity in lung cancer (dated by TCRdb to the late 2010s). For the wider study: Donors were over 60 patients with early-stage, untreated non-small cell lung cancer from the lung TRACERx cohort. TCR repertoire features were related to nonsynonymous mutation counts determined by whole-exome sequencing of tumor tissue. Both alpha and beta chains were TCR-sequenced in samples taken at surgery, namely 220 tumor regions, around 70 matched nontumor lung samples and 55 to 60 PBMC samples. The study quantitatively compared TCR alpha and beta repertoires across multiple tumor regions, matched nontumor lung and blood in non-small cell lung cancer. In the raw uncorrected reads, each unique combination of TCR and UMI appeared more than ten times on average. More beta-chain than alpha-chain transcripts were consistently detected, likely reflecting higher beta-chain transcript abundance. Follow-up PBMC samples were sequenced whenever the samples were available, and the median time to follow-up was two to three years after resection.

Libraries came from 5' RACE. Data came from a NextSeq 500. In the TCR library protocol, a unique molecular identifier was attached to each TCR cDNA molecule so that PCR and sequencing errors could be corrected. Turning to the authors' computational methods: Decombinator tools were used for TCR identification, UMI-based error correction and CDR3 extraction. TCRs above a frequency of 2 per 1,000, corresponding to the top 1% of the tumor frequency distribution, were defined as expanded. Each repertoire was subsampled 100 times to 5,000 TCRs, after which Renyi diversity was computed with the R vegan package. CDR3 similarity networks were built from amino acid triplet string-kernel similarity, with CDR3s being connected when pairwise similarity was above 0.82. In TCRdb, the public reads were trimmed at Q25 with fastp and aligned with MiXCR, with productive beta chains retained. Rows merge per CDR3 protein into single entries with the most common DNA and genes. It is TCRdb's table, rather than the study itself, that gives the V and J calls and clone size. This sample gives around 120,000 distinct CDR3 sequences in total; 12% of them show up just once. The ten largest make up around a sixth of the sample.

The sample's time point label, in plain terms: blood at routine non-recurrence follow-up after resection. For TCR sequencing, whole RNA was extracted from tumor and nontumor lung tissue, or from cryopreserved PBMC samples, and no cell sorting was done. Only patients for whom sufficient RNA was available from at least two tumor regions were selected for TCR sequencing. In the case of this clonotype: It has no known antigen specificity. The sample holds no much larger clone one base away, and base qualities are not on file.

Here is what the overall study found, with its caveats: Comparisons of baseline and follow-up blood repertoires included only 14 patients. Ubiquitous expanded tumor TCRs showed up in blood more often at tumor resection than at routine follow-up. Confirming at a functional level the hypothesis that regional TCRs recognize regional mutations was considered to require additional single-cell paired TCR alpha and beta sequencing.

A distance of 12 bases separates the germline ends of V and J, which lose 6 bases and 12 bases respectively. The germline V gene gives CDR1 as MDHEN and CDR2 as SYDVKM. The CDR3 holds 12 amino acids from the cysteine to the phenylalanine. Just CDR3 DNA is preserved here, 36 bases in frame from base 1. This chain joins TRBV28 to TRBJ2-6; the D gene is possibly TRBD1, with 5 bases matching. The material sequenced was PBMCs, taken at follow-up. The receptor comes from a male donor with early-stage non-small cell lung cancer. The CDR3 protein sequence reads: CASSPLTGVLTF. The DNA sequence is TGTGCCAGCAGCCCCCTCACAGGCGTCCTGACTTTC.